What follows are 23 T cell receptor beta chains derived from one specimen sequenced in a study of shared clonotypes between healthy human individuals. The method was immunoSEQ multiplex PCR; TCRdb's version includes in-frame clones alone and lacks a portion of them. This table holds 600,000 to 750,000 clones, around 72% found once. What was sequenced was memory CD4+ T cells sorted from blood. Subset in this sample: CD45RA-negative fraction. The receptors here all came from a woman aged 25 to 45 in good health.

The chain uses TRBV11-2 and TRBJ1-1; 7 nucleotides line up with TRBD1. With 6 bases clipped from V and 1 base from J, the junction kept 5 bases outside the gene matches. CDR1 and CDR2 from the germline V gene are SGHAT and FQNNGV. The CDR3 has 14 residues. Here the CDR3 DNA reads TGTGCCAGCAGTCGACAGGGAAGGAACACTGAAGCTTTCTTT. Protein: CASSRQGRNTEAFF.

This clone was counted only a few times. The rearrangement links TRBV15 to TRBJ2-1, with a possible D match to TRBD2 (6 bases). Germline CDR1 LNHNV, CDR2 YYDKDF (reference sequence). Deletions cut 1 base from V and 6 bases from J, with 10 bases between. The CDR3 has 14 residues. The CDR3 loop is CATSRGQGLNEQFF. DNA of the CDR3: TGTGCCACCAGCAGAGGCCAGGGACTCAATGAGCAGTTCTTC.

As to this clone: This may be a read error, as it is one base from a much larger clone. V gene TRBV6-1 combines with J gene TRBJ2-3; 8 positions match TRBD2. V was clipped by 2 bases and J by 0 bases; unmatched bases: 1. The V gene's germline CDR1 is MNHNS and CDR2 SASEGT. This CDR3 contains 15 residues. The CDR3 sequence: CASSEIAGSTDTQYF. The CDR3 coding sequence is TGTGCCAGCAGTGAAATAGCGGGAAGCACAGATACGCAGTATTTT.

This clone was counted a single time. The genes are TRBV30 and TRBJ2-4; 7 bases line up with TRBD1. Germline V gene data show CDR1 as GTSNPN and CDR2 as SVGIG (reference sequence). This CDR3 is 13 amino acids long. The V and J ends lost 7 bases and 0 bases, in that order; junction bases with no gene match: 3. The DNA for the CDR3 is TGTGCCTTAGGGGGCCTAGCCAAAAACATTCAGTACTTC. Its translation is CALGGLAKNIQYF. The whole variable domain, remainder taken from reference TRBV30 and TRBJ2-4, is SQTIHQWPATLVQPVGSPLSLECTVEGTSNPNLYWYRQAAGRGLQLLFYSVGIGQISSEVPQNLSASRPQDRQFILSSKKLLLSDSGFYLCALGGLAKNIQYFGAGTRLSVL.

The chain uses TRBV29-1 and TRBJ2-3, with 9 positions matching TRBD2. V gave up 7 bases and J gave up 6 bases; unmatched junction bases: 17. The germline CDR1 and CDR2 sequences are SQVTM and ANQGSEA. CDR3 length: 16 residues. CDR3 in amino acids: CSAVDGAGGPGDTQYF. Written as DNA, the CDR3 is TGCAGCGCCGTCGATGGTGCGGGAGGGCCCGGGGATACGCAGTATTTT.

The chain employs TRBV28 and TRBJ2-7, with D possibly matching TRBD1 (6 bases). From germline, CDR1 is MDHEN and CDR2 SYDVKM. This CDR3 is 13 amino acids long. V was cut by 5 bases and J by 3 bases, with 11 bases left in between. The CDR3 bases are TGTGCCAGCAGTAGCGGACAGTTCTACGAGCAGTACTTC. Its translation: CASSSGQFYEQYF.

This clone was observed a single time. J is TRBJ1-1 and V is TRBV5-1; the D gene is possibly TRBD1 (6 bases). The CDR3 extends over 16 amino acids. Deletions cut 4 bases from V and 0 bases from J, with 16 bases between. Per germline, CDR1 SGHRS and CDR2 YFSETQ. CDR3 DNA sequence: TGCGCCAGCAGCCCGGGGACATTAGTACTGAACACTGAAGCTTTCTTT. As protein: CASSPGTLVLNTEAFF.

This sequence joins TRBV30 and TRBJ1-5; 9 positions match TRBD1. The CDR3 is 17 residues long. V dropped 3 bases and J dropped 0; count of bases not matched to a gene: 9. CDR1 and CDR2 (germline): GTSNPN, SVGIG (reference sequence). CDR3 sequence: CAWSDPGQGPSNQPQHF. The CDR3 bases are TGTGCCTGGAGCGATCCGGGACAGGGTCCTAGCAATCAGCCCCAGCATTTT.

The chain is built from TRBV6-5 and TRBJ2-5; D gene unclear. CDR3 length equals 11 residues. In germline, CDR1 is MNHEY, CDR2 SVGAGI. Trimming cost V 7 bases and J 1 base, with 4 bases left between them. CDR3 in DNA: TGTGCCAGCAAGCTCCAAGAGACCCAGTACTTC. Residues: CASKLQETQYF.

This chain links TRBV4-2 with TRBJ1-2, with D unresolved. This CDR3 is 16 amino acids long. Trimming removed 0 bases from V and 4 bases from J, with 15 bases in between. CDR1 is LGHNA and CDR2 is YNFKEQ in the germline V gene. The CDR3 loop is CASSQDGNPGGYGYTF. DNA for the CDR3: TGTGCCAGCAGCCAAGATGGGAACCCCGGCGGCTATGGCTACACCTTC.

The CDR3 DNA follows: TGCGCCAGCAGCTTTACTAGCGGGACTTCGGGAGAGCAGTACTTC. Residues: CASSFTSGTSGEQYF. This sequence joins TRBV5-1 and TRBJ2-7; 10 nucleotides line up with TRBD2. The CDR3 is 15 residues long. Trimming took 2 bases from V and 7 from J; bases not matched to a gene: 9. Germline V gives CDR1 SGHRS, CDR2 YFSETQ.

To note about this clone: Additional DNA sequences in this sample encode the identical CDR3. The genes are TRBV6-5 and TRBJ2-7, with D maybe TRBD2 (6 bases). The CDR3 totals 15 residues. Germline CDR1 reads MNHEY; CDR2 reads SVGAGI. V shed 2 bases and J shed 2 bases, with 13 bases lying between them. CDR3 sequence (DNA): TGTGCCAGCAGTTACCTGCGGGACGGACCCTACGAGCAGTACTTC. Translation gives CASSYLRDGPYEQYF.

The V and J genes are TRBV29-1 and TRBJ2-3; no clear D gene. V lost 5 bases and J 9 bases, leaving 12 bases between the germline ends. The CDR3 runs to 11 residues. CDR1 SQVTM and CDR2 ANQGSEA come from the germline V gene. The CDR3 DNA reads as TGCAGCGTTAATAGGGATGCAACGCAGTATTTT. Protein sequence: CSVNRDATQYF.

The chain uses TRBV30 and TRBJ1-1; D remains unclear. CDR3 size: 11 residues. CDR1 and CDR2 from the germline V gene are GTSNPN and SVGIG (reference sequence). The germline V and J ends were trimmed by 0 bases and 9 bases, with 8 bases remaining between them. CDR3 nucleotides: TGTGCCTGGAGTGTAGCGCGTCAAGCTTTCTTT. Translating gives CAWSVARQAFF.

The DNA of the CDR3 is TGCGCCAGCAGCTCACGGACTAGCGGGAAAACCTACGAGCAGTACTTC. It translates to CASSSRTSGKTYEQYF. J is TRBJ2-7 and V is TRBV4-1; TRBD2 agrees at 12 bases. CDR1 is MGHRA, CDR2 YSYEKL, per germline. The CDR3 is 16 residues long. J gave up 2 bases and V 5 bases, and 7 bases lay outside the gene matches.

This chain connects TRBV25-1 to TRBJ2-7; 12 nucleotides align to TRBD2. Germline trimming cut 3 bases from V and 3 bases from J; bases unmatched to any gene: 12. The CDR3 is 18 residues long. Germline V CDR1 and CDR2: MGHDK, SYGVNS. The DNA of the CDR3 is TGTGCCAGCAGTGACCCTAGGACTAGCGGGACGGGCCTCTACGAGCAGTACTTC. Translating gives CASSDPRTSGTGLYEQYF.

V is TRBV2 and J is TRBJ2-5, with D tentatively TRBD1 or TRBD2 (5 bases each). Germline values: CDR1 SNHLY, CDR2 FYNNEI. V was shortened by 1 base and J by 6 bases, with 24 bases between the two germline ends. The CDR3 extends over 18 amino acids. Written as DNA, the CDR3 is TGTGCCAGCAGTGAAGGGTGGGGCTTACCGGGACCGAGGAAGACCCAGTACTTC. This translates into CASSEGWGLPGPRKTQYF. The variable domain in full, with the rest retrieved from reference TRBV2 and TRBJ2-5, is EPEVTQTPSHQVTQMGQEVILRCVPISNHLYFYWYRQILGQKVEFLVSFYNNEISEKSEIFDDQFSVERPDGSNFTLKIRSTKLEDSAMYFCASSEGWGLPGPRKTQYFGPGTRLLVL.

The chain has TRBV30 and TRBJ1-1; D uncertain. The germline V and J ends were trimmed by 0 bases and 6 bases, with 14 bases remaining between them. CDR3 length equals 14 residues. Germline loops: CDR1 GTSNPN, CDR2 SVGIG (reference sequence). Here the CDR3 reads CAWSVLGFSAEAFF. As DNA, the CDR3 is TGTGCCTGGAGTGTATTAGGGTTTAGCGCTGAAGCTTTCTTT.

The CDR3 loop is CASSPSGQNYEQYF. DNA of the CDR3: TGTGCCAGCTCACCCTCCGGACAGAACTACGAGCAGTACTTC. The chain links TRBV18 to TRBJ2-7, with D perhaps TRBD1 (6 bases). Looked up from germline, CDR1 is KGHSH and CDR2 is LQKENI. The CDR3 covers 14 residues. Trimming shortened V by 3 bases and J by 3 bases, and 12 bases separated the two germline ends.

This clone was picked up many times. The V call is TRBV2, the J call TRBJ2-2, with 9 bases identical to TRBD1. Germline V gene sequence: CDR1 SNHLY, CDR2 FYNNEI. With 4 bases clipped from V and 6 bases from J, the junction kept 6 bases outside the gene matches. This CDR3 is built from 15 residues. The chain's CDR3 is CASSVQGAGAGELFF. The CDR3 region has the DNA TGTGCCAGCAGTGTACAGGGGGCAGGAGCCGGGGAGCTGTTTTTT.

This chain links TRBV10-2 with TRBJ2-5; D is unclear. CDR1 is WSHSY, CDR2 SAAADI, per germline. V lost 8 bases to trimming and J lost 1 base, with 11 bases between them. The CDR3 consists of 13 residues. The CDR3 region has the DNA TGCGCCAGCGGGGAAGTAGTCCAAGAGACCCAGTACTTC. Encoded protein: CASGEVVQETQYF.

This clone was counted a single time. The J gene is TRBJ1-5, the V gene TRBV28, with TRBD1 matching over 12 bases. CDR1 and CDR2 (germline): MDHEN, SYDVKM. V dropped 6 bases and J dropped 6; count of bases not matched to a gene: 6. The CDR3 loop spans 15 amino acids. The CDR3: CASRPGTGGPQPQHF. CDR3 nucleotide sequence: TGTGCCAGCAGACCCGGGACAGGGGGCCCTCAGCCCCAGCATTTT.

This chain connects TRBV15 to TRBJ2-1; 7 bases are shared with TRBD1. The CDR3 length is 15 residues. Unmatched junction bases numbered 7, after V lost 0 bases and J lost 8 bases. CDR1 LNHNV and CDR2 YYDKDF come from the germline V gene (reference sequence). The CDR3 nucleotides read TGTGCCACCAGCAGAGAGGTAAACAGGGGCTATGAGCAGTTCTTC. Translation gives CATSREVNRGYEQFF. The full variable domain, its missing parts supplied by reference TRBV15 and TRBJ2-1, is DAMVIQNPRYQVTQFGKPVTLSCSQTLNHNVMYWYQQKSSQAPKLLFHYYDKDFNNEADTPDNFQSRRPNTSFCFLDIRSPGLGDTAMYLCATSREVNRGYEQFFGPGTRLTVL.